The clone carrying this T cell receptor (beta chain) was picked up a small number of times. Its antigen remains unknown. Primers used in a second PCR of about 7 to 11 cycles were a sample-barcoded 5' primer and a J-beta primer mix. A template-switch adaptor containing 12 random nucleotides labeled each cDNA molecule. TCRdb processed the 5' RACE reads anew with MiXCR; each CDR3 protein has one entry. Of about 1 million distinct CDR3 sequences in the sample, under 55% are singletons; the top ten hold 18%. Healthy Caucasians from Russia aged about 6 to 90 served as donors. Samples had at least 6.5 million PBMCs isolated from them. The data originate from a study of blood T cells in healthy people across ages. Findings and caveats of the study: Higher naive T cell percentage went strongly together with higher TCR beta diversity.

Sequencing was performed on blood. This clonotype was obtained from a woman between 55 and 75 years old in good health.

CDR3 sequence (DNA): TGCAGCGTTGAAGATCTGGGAAGTGAAGCTTTCTTT. It translates to CSVEDLGSEAFF. The chain is built from TRBV29-1 and TRBJ1-1, with D unclear. The germline gives CDR1 SQVTM, CDR2 ANQGSEA. This CDR3 has 12 residues. V shed 0 bases and J shed 7 bases, with 9 bases lying between them.